The entry below gives a single TCR beta chain sequence along with its context. Its antigen is not identified. The data originate from a study of T cells in localized non-small cell lung cancer. Whole-study findings and limits: Measurement of T cell clonality placed uninvolved adjacent lung highest, above the level in tumor. Among the top 100 tumor clones, a median around 60 appeared in adjacent lung.

Profiling relied on immunoSEQ multiplex PCR, and the TCRdb table lists in-frame clones only, not all of them. The top ten hold about 1.5% of the sample, which has about 130,000 clones, around 90% seen once. Germline CDR1 LNHNV, CDR2 YYDKDF (reference sequence). V dropped 9 bases and J dropped 3; count of bases not matched to a gene: 11. The CDR3 runs to 14 residues. The receptor was derived from a female donor at least 60 years old with stage I lung adenocarcinoma. Sample: peripheral blood, taken before any cancer treatment. This chain connects TRBV15 to TRBJ2-7; 7 nucleotides line up with TRBD1. The CDR3 coding sequence is TGTGCCACTACGCGAGGGGGCGGCATCTACGAGCAGTACTTC. Its protein is CATTRGGGIYEQYF. Filled out from reference TRBV15 and TRBJ2-7, the complete variable domain reads DAMVIQNPRYQVTQFGKPVTLSCSQTLNHNVMYWYQQKSSQAPKLLFHYYDKDFNNEADTPDNFQSRRPNTSFCFLDIRSPGLGDTAMYLCATTRGGGIYEQYFGPGTRLTVT.